This T cell receptor beta chain was obtained from a study of T cell responses to AZD1222 COVID-19 vaccine. Notes on the study in general: A rise in Spike-specific TCR breadth and depth followed two AZD1222 doses. Donor demographics were predominantly white British with a female majority; clonal diversity may be underestimated.

Remarks on this clone: What it recognizes is unknown. The identical CDR3 is also encoded by other nucleotide sequences in the sample.

The assay was immunoSEQ multiplex PCR, and TCRdb's table has in-frame clones only and misses some. The sample includes 85,000 to 130,000 clones, around 90% of them seen just once. The source of this sequence is an adult in good health. The sample here was peripheral blood, taken on day 0 of AZD1222 vaccination.

Written as DNA, the CDR3 is TGTGCCAGCAGCTTCGGCGGAGTGAACACTGAAGCTTTCTTT. It yields the protein CASSFGGVNTEAFF. The chain joins TRBV7-9 to TRBJ1-1; no clear D gene. This CDR3 has 14 amino acids. CDR1 and CDR2 (germline): SEHNR, FQNEAQ (reference sequence). Trimming removed 3 bases from V and 0 bases from J, with 8 bases in between.